The sequence of this T cell receptor (beta chain) was determined in a study of blood T cell repertoires in COVID-19. Study in general: Collection of acute and convalescent COVID-19 samples took place in the United States, Italy and Spain. Sources were T cells, B-cell-depleted T cells, or PBMCs; the material itself was cDNA or gDNA.

V was clipped by 5 bases and J by 3 bases, with 11 bases between them. The V gene's germline CDR1 is GTSNPN and CDR2 SVGIG (reference sequence). The length of the CDR3 is 13 residues. This clone was seen a single time. Original processing methods: Estimation of nucleated cell counts relied on the amplification of reference gene primers. Clones were sequenced by immunoSEQ multiplex PCR, and TCRdb holds only the in-frame ones, with some missing. From that table come the V and J calls and clone size; the DNA was used to work out D and trimming. Of some 240,000 clones in the sample, 84% were seen once. This chain connects TRBV30 to TRBJ1-5; D possibly corresponds to TRBD1 (6 bases). This TCR derives from a woman aged 40 to 50 who had recovered from COVID-19. What was sequenced was peripheral blood. The CDR3 coding sequence is TGTGCCTGGGCGGGACAAGACAATCAGCCCCAGCATTTT. Amino acids: CAWAGQDNQPQHF.